One sample yielded the 4 T cell receptor beta chains listed below, sequenced in a study of siplizumab effects on memory and regulatory T cells. The data were produced by immunoSEQ multiplex PCR, yet TCRdb's version contains in-frame clones alone and is incomplete. This sample yields 56,000 or so clones, of which over 95% are seen a single time; 0.9% to 1.2% belongs to the top ten. Material for sequencing was naive CD8+ T cells sorted from blood. These receptors originate from a human donor in good health.

The table lists this clone with a count of one. This rearrangement joins TRBV19 to TRBJ2-6, with TRBD1 matching 7 bases. J gave up 0 bases and V 8 bases, and 7 bases lay outside the gene matches. The germline V gene encodes CDR1 LNHDA and CDR2 SQIVND (reference sequence). This CDR3 has 16 amino acids. The CDR3, as DNA: TGTGCCAGTCTAGGGGGCAGCCTCTCTGGGGCCAACGTCCTGACTTTC. Protein sequence: CASLGGSLSGANVLTF.

The V call is TRBV19, the J call TRBJ2-7; 7 bases are a match to TRBD2. CDR1 and CDR2 from the germline V gene are LNHDA and SQIVND (reference sequence). This CDR3 is 14 amino acids long. V lost 2 bases to trimming and J lost 3 bases; unmatched junction nucleotides: 4. The CDR3 loop reads CASSIFAGDYEQYF. CDR3 DNA: TGTGCCAGTAGTATATTTGCGGGAGACTACGAGCAGTACTTC.

V and J are TRBV7-3 and TRBJ2-2, with a tentative D call TRBD2 (5 bases). The CDR3 is 12 residues long. CDR1 is SGHTA and CDR2 is FQGTGA in the germline V gene. Trimming removed 8 bases from V and 4 bases from J, with 8 bases in between. CDR3 loop: CASGLATGELFF. CDR3 in DNA: TGTGCCAGCGGTCTAGCCACCGGGGAGCTGTTTTTT.

V and J are TRBV27 and TRBJ2-7, with D unresolved. Deletions cut 8 bases from V and 2 bases from J, with 7 bases between. This CDR3 is 11 amino acids long. Germline loops: CDR1 MNHEY, CDR2 SMNVEV (reference sequence). CDR3 nucleotide sequence: TGTGCCAGCGGTTGGGCCTACGAGCAGTACTTC. Amino acid sequence: CASGWAYEQYF.